A single sample gave rise to the 17 T cell receptor beta chains below, sequenced in a study of T-cell memory formation after mild COVID-19. From the 5' RACE reads, TCRdb called clonotypes with MiXCR, one entry per CDR3 protein. The repertoire holds about 440,000 distinct CDR3 sequences, with roughly 20% as singletons. The sequencing sample was made of PBMCs or a T cell subset sorted from them (not recorded which). The receptor source for this set is an adult woman who had mild COVID-19 (a few samples of this study predate the infection). Cell type and time point are not known.

In this sample, this clonotype turned up a few times. The chain uses TRBV4-2 and TRBJ1-2; D may be TRBD1 (5 bases). Germline assignment: CDR1 LGHNA and CDR2 YNFKEQ. The CDR3 has 16 amino acids. V was pared by 1 base and J by 3 bases, with 15 bases between. CDR3 bases: TGTGCCAGCAGCCAAGTCGGGGGGTCAGAGCACTATGGCTACACCTTC. Amino acid sequence: CASSQVGGSEHYGYTF.

There are a few counts of this clonotype. J is TRBJ2-2 and V is TRBV5-1; D is undetermined. Per germline, CDR1 SGHRS and CDR2 YFSETQ. The length of the CDR3 is 14 residues. V shed 1 base and J shed 6 bases, with 10 bases lying between them. For the CDR3, the DNA is TGCGCCAGCAGCTTGACGCCAGCCCCCGGGGAGCTGTTTTTT. This codes for CASSLTPAPGELFF.

This clonotype has just a few counts. The genes are TRBV10-3 and TRBJ2-1, with TRBD2 matching 11 bases. Trimming took 3 bases from V and 0 from J; bases not matched to a gene: 4. CDR3 length: 17 residues. Germline values: CDR1 ENHRY, CDR2 SYGVKD. DNA of the CDR3: TGTGCCATCAGTGAAGGGACTAGCGGCGTCTCCTACAATGAGCAGTTCTTC. Translated, it gives CAISEGTSGVSYNEQFF.

The chain has TRBV12-3 or TRBV12-4 and TRBJ1-4; D call uncertain. V gave up 0 bases and J gave up 8 bases, with 7 bases separating them. This CDR3 region has 13 residues. CDR3: CASSLAQREKLFF. The CDR3 DNA reads as TGTGCCAGCAGTTTAGCGCAACGAGAAAAACTGTTTTTT.

This clonotype showed up just a few times. CDR3 DNA sequence: TGTGCCAGCAGCCAAGGACAGGGGAAAGAGACCCAGTACTTC. It yields the protein CASSQGQGKETQYF. This rearrangement joins TRBV4-2 to TRBJ2-5, with 8 nucleotides matching TRBD1. V shed 1 base, J shed 3 bases, and the junction held 1 base outside the gene matches. The germline CDR1 and CDR2 sequences are LGHNA and YNFKEQ. The CDR3 has 14 residues.

The chain carries TRBV24-1 and TRBJ2-3; 8 bases match TRBD1. V lost 3 bases, J lost 1 base, and 5 bases stayed unmatched. Looked up from germline, CDR1 is KGHDR and CDR2 is SFDVKD. The CDR3 is 16 amino acids. CDR3 nucleotides: TGTGCCACCAGTGATCGGACAGGGTACGGCACAGATACGCAGTATTTT. It translates to CATSDRTGYGTDTQYF.

A few counts support this clonotype. J is TRBJ1-1 and V is TRBV7-9; 7 bases match TRBD1. The CDR3 is made up of 15 amino acids. From germline, CDR1 is SEHNR and CDR2 FQNEAQ (reference sequence). V trimming: 4 bases; J trimming: 0 bases; junction bases outside the gene matches: 5. Here the CDR3 reads CASSSATGMNTEAFF. The CDR3 nucleotides read TGTGCCAGCAGCTCCGCGACAGGGATGAACACTGAAGCTTTCTTT.

The V and J genes are TRBV12-3 or TRBV12-4 and TRBJ2-1; 11 nucleotides agree with TRBD2. The CDR3 consists of 17 residues. With 5 bases clipped from V and 7 bases from J, the junction kept 13 bases outside the gene matches. Here the CDR3 reads CASSPRLAGPTWNEQFF. CDR3 in DNA: TGTGCCAGCAGTCCTCGACTAGCGGGACCGACCTGGAATGAGCAGTTCTTC.

This clonotype was detected a few times. This chain uses TRBV7-2 with TRBJ1-3, with a tentative D call TRBD1 (5 bases). The V gene lost 5 bases and the J gene lost 0 bases, with 17 bases spanning the gap. Germline assignment: CDR1 SGHTA and CDR2 FQGNSA. The CDR3 extends over 17 amino acids. Here the CDR3 reads CASSPGRGSGSGNTIYF. The CDR3 bases are TGTGCCAGCAGCCCGGGGCGGGGTTCAGGCTCTGGAAACACCATATATTTT.

As DNA, the CDR3 is TGCAGCGTTGAATACTCTGAAGCTTTCTTT. It encodes CSVEYSEAFF. This chain links TRBV29-1 with TRBJ1-1; D not resolved. The V and J ends lost 2 bases and 6 bases respectively, with 4 bases between them. This CDR3 spans 10 amino acids. Germline V CDR1 and CDR2: SQVTM, ANQGSEA.

This clonotype appeared a few times. V usage is TRBV5-6 and J usage is TRBJ2-4; 8 bases agree with TRBD1. Germline-derived CDR1 and CDR2 are SGHDT and YYEEEE. V shed 3 bases and J 0 bases; nucleotides not matched to a gene: 2. The CDR3 is 15 residues long. The CDR3 spells CASSYDRGAKNIQYF. CDR3 nucleotide sequence: TGTGCCAGCAGCTACGACAGGGGAGCCAAAAACATTCAGTACTTC.

This clonotype was seen a handful of times. This chain uses TRBV11-2 with TRBJ2-3; a weak D match, TRBD2 (7 bases). Germline values: CDR1 SGHAT, CDR2 FQNNGV. The length of the CDR3 is 15 residues. Trimming stripped 4 bases from V and 0 bases from J, with 11 bases between. CDR3 bases: TGTGCCAGCAGCTGGTCGGGGGGCAGCACAGATACGCAGTATTTT. Protein sequence: CASSWSGGSTDTQYF.

This clonotype was counted only a few times. CDR3 nucleotides: TGCAGCGTTGTACAGGGGGCAGGGGGGACCCAGTACTTC. This translates into CSVVQGAGGTQYF. V usage is TRBV29-1 and J usage is TRBJ2-5; 9 nucleotides line up with TRBD1. Germline trimming cut 4 bases from V and 7 bases from J; bases unmatched to any gene: 7. Per germline, CDR1 SQVTM and CDR2 ANQGSEA. This CDR3 has 13 amino acids. Full variable domain (outside the CDR3, taken from reference TRBV29-1 and TRBJ2-5): SAVISQKPSRDICQRGTSLTIQCQVDSQVTMMFWYRQQPGQSLTLIATANQGSEATYESGFVIDKFPISRPNLTFSTLTVSNMSPEDSSIYLCSVVQGAGGTQYFGPGTRLLVL.

This clonotype has just a few counts. The V and J genes are TRBV14 and TRBJ2-1; possibly TRBD2 for D (6 bases). Between the trimmed V and J ends, which lost 3 bases and 7 bases, there was a span of 10 bases. CDR1 SGHDN and CDR2 FVKESK come from the germline V gene. CDR3 size: 13 residues. CDR3 protein: CASSQGLINEQFF. DNA for the CDR3: TGTGCCAGCAGCCAGGGACTGATTAATGAGCAGTTCTTC.

This clonotype has more than one count but fewer than ten. The chain uses TRBV7-3 and TRBJ1-2, with a tentative D call TRBD1 (6 bases). In germline, CDR1 is SGHTA, CDR2 FQGTGA. CDR3 length: 14 residues. Trimming left V 2 bases short and J 8 bases short, with 15 bases between. CDR3 region: CASSLGVGQSGYTF. As DNA, the CDR3 is TGTGCCAGCAGCTTAGGGGTCGGACAGAGCGGCTACACCTTC. Filled out from reference TRBV7-3 and TRBJ1-2, the complete variable domain reads GAGVSQTPSNKVTEKGKYVELRCDPISGHTALYWYRQSLGQGPEFLIYFQGTGAADDSGLPNDRFFAVRPEGSVSTLKIQRTERGDSAVYLCASSLGVGQSGYTFGSGTRLTVV.

This clonotype came up a few times. The chain employs TRBV6-6 and TRBJ2-1; unclear D gene. The ends were cut back, 7 bases at V and 8 bases at J, with 15 bases in the middle. Germline V lookup: CDR1 MNHNY, CDR2 SVGAGI (reference sequence). CDR3 length equals 13 residues. The CDR3 here is CASKFGNVDEQFF. The DNA for the CDR3 is TGTGCCAGCAAATTCGGTAACGTCGATGAGCAGTTCTTC.

This rearrangement joins TRBV1 to TRBJ2-1; the table calls TRBD1, which could not be checked here. TRBV1 is a pseudogene locus. This CDR3 comprises 16 residues. The CDR3 sequence is CTSSQDRTPFYNEQFF. The CDR3 coding sequence is TGCACCAGCAGCCAAGATAGGACGCCCTTTTACAATGAGCAGTTCTTC.